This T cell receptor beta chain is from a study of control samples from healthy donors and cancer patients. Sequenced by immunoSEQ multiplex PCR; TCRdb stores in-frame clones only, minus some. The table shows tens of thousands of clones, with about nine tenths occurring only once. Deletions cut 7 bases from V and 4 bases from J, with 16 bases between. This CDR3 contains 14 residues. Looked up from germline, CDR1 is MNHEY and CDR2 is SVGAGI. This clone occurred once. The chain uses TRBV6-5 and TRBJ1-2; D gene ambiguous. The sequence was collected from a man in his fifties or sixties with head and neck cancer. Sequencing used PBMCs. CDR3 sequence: CASTPGRAVYGYTF. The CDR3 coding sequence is TGTGCCAGCACGCCAGGTCGGGCGGTCTATGGCTACACCTTC.